A single T cell receptor beta chain is shown here with its context. Per sample, no less than 5.5 micrograms of total RNA were extracted. CDR1 and CDR2 from the germline V gene are LGHNT and FRNRAP. This CDR3 has 14 amino acids. V gave up 6 bases and J gave up 4 bases; unmatched junction bases: 6. For the second PCR, which ran for 7 to 11 cycles, a sample-barcoded 5' primer and a J-beta primer mix were used. Template switching added a 12-random-nucleotide identifier to every cDNA molecule. TCRdb re-called the 5' RACE reads with MiXCR, one entry per CDR3 protein. The sample has roughly 2 million distinct CDR3 sequences, 40% to 55% seen once. These data come from a study of blood T cells in healthy people across ages.

This receptor was identified in a woman aged 35 to 49 in good health. The rearrangement links TRBV12-5 to TRBJ2-3; 8 bases are a match to TRBD2. Input material: blood. CDR3 sequence (DNA): TGTGCTAGTGGCCCCGCCGGGAGGGCAGATACGCAGTATTTT. Translated, it gives CASGPAGRADTQYF.